Listed here are 31 T cell receptor beta chains from one sample, sequenced in a study of blood T cell repertoires in COVID-19. Measured with immunoSEQ multiplex PCR; TCRdb has only the in-frame clones, and not every one. The data contain around 69,000 clones, roughly 89% of them singletons. Source material: peripheral blood. These receptors all come from a woman aged 50 to 60 with active COVID-19.

The V gene is TRBV20-1, the J gene TRBJ2-3, with TRBD2 identical over 7 bases. Germline V gene data show CDR1 as DFQATT and CDR2 as SNEGSKA (reference sequence). V was pared by 3 bases and J by 3 bases, with 9 bases of the junction left unmatched. The CDR3 loop spans 15 amino acids. The CDR3 sequence is CSASSSGIGTDTQYF. CDR3 nucleotide sequence: TGCAGTGCTAGTTCCAGCGGGATCGGAACAGATACGCAGTATTTT.

As concerns this clone: One end of the junction is discordant with germline, which a read error may explain. At the DNA level, this CDR3 is encoded by other sequences in the same sample as well. The chain is built from TRBV5-4 and TRBJ1-2; TRBD1 is a possible D gene (5 bases). Germline V gene data show CDR1 as SGHNT and CDR2 as YYREEE (reference sequence). The CDR3 is 13 amino acids. The chain's CDR3 is CASSSTDNYGYTF. CDR3 DNA: TGTGCTAGCAGCTCGACAGACAACTATGGCTACACCTTC.

The V call is TRBV4-1, the J call TRBJ2-5; TRBD1 matches 10 bases. CDR1 is MGHRA and CDR2 is YSYEKL in the germline V gene. This CDR3 is built from 16 residues. Unmatched junction bases numbered 4, after V lost 1 base and J lost 2 bases. The CDR3 protein is CASSQGQGAGQETQYF. DNA for the CDR3: TGCGCCAGCAGCCAAGGACAGGGGGCAGGACAAGAGACCCAGTACTTC.

This clone was observed a single time. The chain employs TRBV19 and TRBJ1-5; D is perhaps TRBD1 (6 bases). Germline V gives CDR1 LNHDA, CDR2 SQIVND (reference sequence). The CDR3 sequence is 16 residues long. V was clipped by 3 bases and J by 6 bases, with 18 bases between them. CDR3 sequence reads: CASSIGRGARGQPQHF. The CDR3, as DNA: TGTGCCAGTAGTATTGGGCGGGGGGCGAGGGGTCAGCCCCAGCATTTT.

This chain connects TRBV10-3 to TRBJ2-7, with 7 bases matching TRBD1. CDR1 and CDR2 from the germline V gene are ENHRY and SYGVKD. The CDR3 length is 14 residues. V trimming: 6 bases; J trimming: 4 bases; junction bases outside the gene matches: 9. The chain's CDR3 is CAISTPGQFYEQYF. In DNA form, the CDR3 reads TGTGCCATCAGCACACCGGGACAGTTTTACGAGCAGTACTTC.

V is TRBV5-1 and J is TRBJ2-3; TRBD2 agrees at 11 bases. V gave up 5 bases and J gave up 4 bases; unmatched junction bases: 9. CDR3 length equals 16 residues. Germline CDR1 reads SGHRS; CDR2 reads YFSETQ. CDR3 DNA sequence: TGCGCCAGCAGATTCAGTAGCGGGAGGGCCCCAGATACGCAGTATTTT. Translating gives CASRFSSGRAPDTQYF.

This chain uses TRBV28 with TRBJ1-3; D is undetermined. The CDR3 spans 15 residues. V gave up 2 bases and J gave up 6 bases, with 14 bases separating them. Germline V gene lookup returns CDR1 MDHEN and CDR2 SYDVKM. The CDR3 coding sequence is TGTGCCAGCAGTTTAGGGAGTTCGGCCATAAACACCATATATTTT. Its translation is CASSLGSSAINTIYF.

V is TRBV27 and J is TRBJ2-7, with 10 bases aligning to TRBD1. CDR3 length: 14 residues. J gave up 6 bases and V 5 bases, and 7 bases lay outside the gene matches. Germline values: CDR1 MNHEY, CDR2 SMNVEV (reference sequence). For the CDR3, the DNA is TGTGCCAGCAGTCTCCGACAGGGGGCCGGCGAGCAGTACTTC. Translation: CASSLRQGAGEQYF.

CDR3 loop: CASSPGLAGGRADTQYF. As DNA, the CDR3 is TGCGCCAGCAGCCCGGGACTAGCGGGAGGAAGGGCAGATACGCAGTATTTT. The chain couples TRBV5-1 to TRBJ2-3; TRBD2 matches at 15 bases. Germline lookup yields CDR1 SGHRS and CDR2 YFSETQ. The CDR3 extends over 17 amino acids. V lost 4 bases, J lost 4 bases, and 7 bases stayed unmatched.

V is TRBV4-1 and J is TRBJ1-5, with TRBD1 identical over 8 bases. Germline trimming cut 2 bases from V and 2 bases from J; bases unmatched to any gene: 11. CDR1 is MGHRA, CDR2 YSYEKL, per germline. The CDR3 consists of 18 residues. Here the CDR3 reads CASSQSLGQGAGNQPQHF. In nucleotides, the CDR3 is TGCGCCAGCAGCCAAAGCCTGGGTCAGGGGGCGGGCAATCAGCCCCAGCATTTT.

V gene TRBV7-3 combines with J gene TRBJ2-1; 9 bases line up with TRBD2. After removal of 5 bases from V and 2 bases from J, the junction contained 7 bases not matched to a gene. The CDR3 is 16 amino acids. From germline, CDR1 is SGHTA and CDR2 FQGTGA. The CDR3 loop reads CASSPVAGVTYNEQFF. In nucleotides, the CDR3 is TGTGCCAGCAGCCCGGTAGCGGGAGTTACCTACAATGAGCAGTTCTTC.

The gene calls are TRBV6-6 and TRBJ1-2; 8 bases are shared with TRBD1. Looked up from germline, CDR1 is MNHNY and CDR2 is SVGAGI (reference sequence). The CDR3 length is 18 residues. The V and J ends lost 5 bases and 8 bases, in that order; junction bases with no gene match: 22. The DNA of the CDR3 is TGTGCCAGCAGTCTGGGCCGAGTGGCGTGGGACAGGTCGAGAGGCTACACCTTC. Protein product: CASSLGRVAWDRSRGYTF.

The chain carries TRBV29-1 and TRBJ1-2; the D gene is possibly TRBD1 (6 bases). This CDR3 has 10 residues. Germline V CDR1 and CDR2: SQVTM, ANQGSEA. With 5 bases removed from V and 7 bases from J, the gap between germline ends came to 8 bases. CDR3 amino acids: CSVRDTGYTF. The DNA for the CDR3 is TGCAGCGTTCGGGACACTGGCTACACCTTC.

This rearrangement joins TRBV5-6 to TRBJ1-5; D is undetermined. This CDR3 spans 16 amino acids. Germline CDR1 SGHDT, CDR2 YYEEEE. The V and J ends lost 3 bases and 6 bases respectively, with 19 bases between them. The CDR3 sequence: CASSSLQSYMTQPQHF. The CDR3 DNA reads as TGTGCCAGCAGCTCCCTACAGAGTTACATGACTCAGCCCCAGCATTTT.

The rearrangement uses TRBV7-3 and TRBJ2-1, with 12 bases identical to TRBD2. After removal of 5 bases from V and 7 bases from J, the junction contained 9 bases not matched to a gene. CDR1 is SGHTA, CDR2 FQGTGA, per germline. CDR3 length equals 16 residues. The CDR3 loop reads CASSPKTSGSLNEQFF. CDR3 DNA: TGTGCCAGCAGCCCAAAGACTAGCGGGAGTCTAAATGAGCAGTTCTTC.

The chain uses TRBV7-8 and TRBJ1-3; D not certain. Germline lookup yields CDR1 SGHVS and CDR2 FQNEAQ. This CDR3 comprises 18 residues. V shed 2 bases and J shed 0 bases, with 17 bases lying between them. The CDR3 protein is CASSLIIQGSPSGNTIYF. CDR3 bases: TGTGCCAGCAGCTTAATTATCCAAGGGAGTCCCTCTGGAAACACCATATATTTT. The full variable domain, completed using reference TRBV7-8 and TRBJ1-3, is GAGVSQSPRYKVAKRGQDVALRCDPISGHVSLFWYQQALGQGPEFLTYFQNEAQLDKSGLPSDRFFAERPEGSVSTLKIQRTQQEDSAVYLCASSLIIQGSPSGNTIYFGEGSWLTVV.

The rearrangement joins TRBV30 to TRBJ1-1; D is uncertain. Germline assignment: CDR1 GTSNPN and CDR2 SVGIG (reference sequence). V was clipped by 2 bases and J by 3 bases, with 4 bases between them. The CDR3 is 11 amino acids. The CDR3 bases are TGTGCCTGGAGTCTTGACACTGAAGCTTTCTTT. Amino acid sequence: CAWSLDTEAFF.

The gene calls are TRBV4-1 and TRBJ2-7; 12 bases are a match to TRBD2. The CDR3 loop spans 16 amino acids. After removal of 4 bases from V and 7 bases from J, the junction contained 11 bases not matched to a gene. Germline V gene lookup returns CDR1 MGHRA and CDR2 YSYEKL. The CDR3 DNA reads as TGCGCCAGCAGCCGCGGACTAGCGGGGCCTTTGGGGGAGCAGTACTTC. Amino acids: CASSRGLAGPLGEQYF.

The DNA of the CDR3 is TGCGCCAGCAGCTTGATGAGCGGGGCCTTCCGCGGCTCCTACGAGCAGTACTTC. Translation: CASSLMSGAFRGSYEQYF. The chain recombines TRBV5-1 with TRBJ2-7, with 7 bases lining up with TRBD2. This CDR3 spans 18 amino acids. J gave up 0 bases and V 1 base, and 13 bases lay outside the gene matches. Germline V gene data show CDR1 as SGHRS and CDR2 as YFSETQ.

There are a few counts of this clone. V usage is TRBV4-1 and J usage is TRBJ2-3; 9 nucleotides line up with TRBD2. The junction had 12 bases not matched to a gene; V was cut back by 1 base and J by 4 bases. The CDR3 is 18 amino acids. CDR1 MGHRA and CDR2 YSYEKL come from the germline V gene. CDR3 nucleotides: TGCGCCAGCAGCCAAGGGGGTCTAAGGCGGGAGGGCCCAGATACGCAGTATTTT. This sequence encodes CASSQGGLRREGPDTQYF.

In this sample, this clone turned up once. The V call is TRBV11-1, the J call TRBJ2-5; TRBD2 agrees at 8 bases. Germline CDR1 SGHAT, CDR2 FQDESV (reference sequence). V trimming: 4 bases; J trimming: 5 bases; junction bases outside the gene matches: 6. The CDR3 loop spans 14 amino acids. The CDR3 protein is CASSSGGDRETQYF. CDR3 in DNA: TGTGCCAGCAGCTCGGGGGGGGACCGCGAGACCCAGTACTTC.

CDR3 DNA: TGTGCCAGCAGCCAAGGGGGACAGCCGAACACTGAAGCTTTCTTT. It encodes CASSQGGQPNTEAFF. The chain links TRBV3-1 (or the pseudogene TRBV3-2) to TRBJ1-1, with 7 bases that match TRBD1. V was pared by 1 base and J by 1 base, with 3 bases of the junction left unmatched. This CDR3 region has 15 residues. The germline CDR1 and CDR2 sequences are LGHDT and YNNKEL (reference sequence).

The CDR3 loop reads CASSQVSGGRSNQPQHF. In nucleotides, the CDR3 is TGCGCCAGCAGCCAAGTATCAGGCGGGAGGAGCAATCAGCCCCAGCATTTT. The genes are TRBV4-1 and TRBJ1-5; the D is unclear. The CDR3 totals 17 residues. The germline gives CDR1 MGHRA, CDR2 YSYEKL. Trimming left V 1 base short and J 1 base short, with 14 bases between.

This clone appeared a few times. This chain connects TRBV11-2 to TRBJ2-7; tentative D call: TRBD2 (5 bases). The germline V gene has CDR1 SGHAT and CDR2 FQNNGV. Trimming shortened V by 2 bases and J by 7 bases, and 12 bases separated the two germline ends. The CDR3 contains 13 residues. The CDR3 region is CASSLFWGAEQYF. CDR3 sequence (DNA): TGTGCCAGCAGCTTATTTTGGGGAGCAGAGCAGTACTTC.

This clone occurred a few times. The V gene is TRBV23-1, the J gene TRBJ1-5; TRBD1 matches 12 bases. TRBV23-1 carries the ORF label, with uncertain function. The CDR3 consists of 18 residues. V shed 3 bases, J shed 6 bases, and the junction held 12 bases outside the gene matches. The DNA for the CDR3 is TGCGCCAGCAGTCAGGGGACAGGGGGCAAGGGTCCCGCTCAGCCCCAGCATTTT. Residues: CASSQGTGGKGPAQPQHF.

The V gene is TRBV7-2, the J gene TRBJ2-3; 7 bases are shared with TRBD1. The germline gives CDR1 SGHTA, CDR2 FQGNSA. V shed 3 bases and J 2 bases; nucleotides not matched to a gene: 5. The CDR3 spans 15 residues. CDR3 residues: CASSLGQPYTDTQYF. The CDR3 bases are TGTGCCAGCAGCTTGGGACAGCCATACACAGATACGCAGTATTTT.

The rearrangement uses TRBV7-2 and TRBJ2-6; no clear D. V lost 2 bases and J 1 base, leaving 6 bases between the germline ends. CDR3 length: 15 residues. Germline values: CDR1 SGHTA, CDR2 FQGNSA. CDR3 protein: CASSLSISGANVLTF. The CDR3, as DNA: TGTGCCAGCAGCTTATCTATTTCTGGGGCCAACGTCCTGACTTTC.

The chain joins TRBV19 to TRBJ2-4; TRBD1 matches 8 bases. This CDR3 spans 17 amino acids. The V gene's germline CDR1 is LNHDA and CDR2 SQIVND (reference sequence). V lost 4 bases to trimming and J lost 0 bases; unmatched junction nucleotides: 8. In nucleotides, the CDR3 is TGTGCCAGTAGTACGACACAGGGGGTCGTAGCCAAAAACATTCAGTACTTC. Its translation is CASSTTQGVVAKNIQYF.

The chain recombines TRBV7-8 with TRBJ1-3; no definite D call. V shed 3 bases and J shed 2 bases, with 14 bases lying between them. The CDR3 spans 16 residues. CDR1 SGHVS and CDR2 FQNEAQ come from the germline V gene. The DNA for the CDR3 is TGTGCCAGCAGCTTCCCGACAATAACTGCTGGAAACACCATATATTTT. It yields the protein CASSFPTITAGNTIYF.

The chain couples TRBV24-1 to TRBJ1-5; weak D call: TRBD1 (6 bases). The length of the CDR3 is 13 residues. Germline-derived CDR1 and CDR2 are KGHDR and SFDVKD. V was shortened by 4 bases and J by 7 bases, with 10 bases between the two germline ends. CDR3 DNA: TGTGCCACCAGTGAGGACAGCTTGCAGCCCCAGCATTTT. Protein product: CATSEDSLQPQHF.

The rearrangement uses TRBV30 and TRBJ1-1; D is unclear. Trimming shortened V by 2 bases and J by 1 base, and 8 bases separated the two germline ends. The CDR3 length is 13 residues. Germline V gene lookup returns CDR1 GTSNPN and CDR2 SVGIG (reference sequence). CDR3 sequence: CAWSTTSNTEAFF. Here the CDR3 DNA reads TGTGCCTGGAGTACGACATCGAACACTGAAGCTTTCTTT.